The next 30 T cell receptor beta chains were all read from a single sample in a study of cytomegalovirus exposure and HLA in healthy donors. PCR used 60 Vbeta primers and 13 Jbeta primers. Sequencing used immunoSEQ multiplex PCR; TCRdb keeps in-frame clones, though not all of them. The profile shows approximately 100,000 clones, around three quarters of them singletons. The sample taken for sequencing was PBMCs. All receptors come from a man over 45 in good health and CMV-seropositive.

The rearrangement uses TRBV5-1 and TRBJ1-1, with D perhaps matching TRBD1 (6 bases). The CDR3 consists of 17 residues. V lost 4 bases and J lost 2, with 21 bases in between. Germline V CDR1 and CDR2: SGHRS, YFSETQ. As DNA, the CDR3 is TGCGCCAGCAGCCCCCGTTTAGGGGGAGTTTCCAACACTGAAGCTTTCTTT. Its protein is CASSPRLGGVSNTEAFF.

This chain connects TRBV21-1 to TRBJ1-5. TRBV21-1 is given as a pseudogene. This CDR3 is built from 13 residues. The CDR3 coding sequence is TGTGCCAGCAGCAAAGATCCCTCCCGGCCCCAGCATTTT. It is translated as CASSKDPSRPQHF.

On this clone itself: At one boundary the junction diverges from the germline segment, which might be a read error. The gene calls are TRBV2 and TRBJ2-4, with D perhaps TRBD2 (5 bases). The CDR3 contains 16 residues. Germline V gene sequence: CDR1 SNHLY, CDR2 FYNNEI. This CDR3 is CASSTGSSEAKNSQYF. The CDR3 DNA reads TGTGCCAGCAGTACGGGATCCAGCGAGGCCAAAAACAGTCAGTACTTC.

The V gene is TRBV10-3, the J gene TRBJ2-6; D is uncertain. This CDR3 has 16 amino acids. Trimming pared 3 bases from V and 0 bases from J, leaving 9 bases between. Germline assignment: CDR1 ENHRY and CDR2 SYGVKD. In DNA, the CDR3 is TGTGCCATCAGTGATCCCAGTGTCTCTGGGGCCAACGTCCTGACTTTC. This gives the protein CAISDPSVSGANVLTF.

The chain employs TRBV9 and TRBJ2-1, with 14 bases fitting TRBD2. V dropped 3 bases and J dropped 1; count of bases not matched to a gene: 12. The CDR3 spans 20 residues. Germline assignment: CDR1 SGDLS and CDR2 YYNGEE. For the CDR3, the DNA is TGTGCCAGCAGCGAGGGGGCCGGGACTAGCGGGGGACTTTCCTACAATGAGCAGTTCTTC. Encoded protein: CASSEGAGTSGGLSYNEQFF. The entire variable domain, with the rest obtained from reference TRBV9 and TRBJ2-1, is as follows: DSGVTQTPKHLITATGQRVTLRCSPRSGDLSVYWYQQSLDQGLQFLIQYYNGEERAKGNILERFSAQQFPDLHSELNLSSLELGDSALYFCASSEGAGTSGGLSYNEQFFGPGTRLTVL.

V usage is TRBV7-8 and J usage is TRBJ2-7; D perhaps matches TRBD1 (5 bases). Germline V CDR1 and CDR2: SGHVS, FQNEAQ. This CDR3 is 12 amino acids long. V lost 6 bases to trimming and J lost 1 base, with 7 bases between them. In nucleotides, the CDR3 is TGTGCCAGCAGTCAGGGATCCTACGAGCAGTACTTC. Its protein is CASSQGSYEQYF. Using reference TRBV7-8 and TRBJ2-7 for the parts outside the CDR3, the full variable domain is GAGVSQSPRYKVAKRGQDVALRCDPISGHVSLFWYQQALGQGPEFLTYFQNEAQLDKSGLPSDRFFAERPEGSVSTLKIQRTQQEDSAVYLCASSQGSYEQYFGPGTRLTVT.

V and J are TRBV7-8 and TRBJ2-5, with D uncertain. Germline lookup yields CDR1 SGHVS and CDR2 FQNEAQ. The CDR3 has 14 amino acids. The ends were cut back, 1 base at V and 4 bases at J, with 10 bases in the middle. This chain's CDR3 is CASSLGGRTETQYF. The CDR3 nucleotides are TGTGCCAGCAGCTTAGGTGGGCGAACAGAGACCCAGTACTTC.

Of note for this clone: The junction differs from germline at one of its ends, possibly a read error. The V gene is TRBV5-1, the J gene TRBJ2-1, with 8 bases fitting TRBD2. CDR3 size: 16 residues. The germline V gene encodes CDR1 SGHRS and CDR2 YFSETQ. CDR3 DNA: TGCGCCAGCAGTTTGGAACCGGGACTAGGCACCAATGAGCAGTTCTTC. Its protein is CASSLEPGLGTNEQFF.

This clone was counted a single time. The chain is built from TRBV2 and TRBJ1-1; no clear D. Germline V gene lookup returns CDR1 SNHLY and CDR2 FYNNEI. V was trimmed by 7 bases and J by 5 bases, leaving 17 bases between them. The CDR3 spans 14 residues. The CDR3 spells CASNDLTSYTEAFF. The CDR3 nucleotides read TGTGCCAGCAACGACCTGACATCTTATACTGAAGCTTTCTTT.

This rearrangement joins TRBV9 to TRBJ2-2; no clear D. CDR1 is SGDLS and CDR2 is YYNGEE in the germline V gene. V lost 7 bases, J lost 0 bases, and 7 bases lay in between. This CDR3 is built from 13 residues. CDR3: CASGPTNTGELFF. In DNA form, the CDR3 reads TGTGCCAGCGGGCCGACGAACACCGGGGAGCTGTTTTTT.

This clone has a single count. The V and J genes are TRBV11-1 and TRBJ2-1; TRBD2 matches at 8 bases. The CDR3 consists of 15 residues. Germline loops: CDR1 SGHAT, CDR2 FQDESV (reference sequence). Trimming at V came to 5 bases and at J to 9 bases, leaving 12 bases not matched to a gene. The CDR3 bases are TGTGCCAGCAGCCTTGAGGCGGGGGGCCACTCTGAGCAGTTCTTC. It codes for CASSLEAGGHSEQFF.

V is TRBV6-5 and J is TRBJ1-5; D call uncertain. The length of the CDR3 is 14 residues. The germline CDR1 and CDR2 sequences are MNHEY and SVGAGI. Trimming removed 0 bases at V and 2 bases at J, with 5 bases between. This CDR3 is CASSYSPGNQPQHF. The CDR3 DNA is TGTGCCAGCAGTTACTCGCCAGGCAATCAGCCCCAGCATTTT.

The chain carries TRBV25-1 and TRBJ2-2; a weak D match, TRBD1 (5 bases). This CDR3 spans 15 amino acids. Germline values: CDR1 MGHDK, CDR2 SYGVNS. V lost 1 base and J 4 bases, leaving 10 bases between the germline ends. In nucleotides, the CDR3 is TGTGCCAGCAGTGAATCCCAGGGCGTCACCGGGGAGCTGTTTTTT. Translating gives CASSESQGVTGELFF.

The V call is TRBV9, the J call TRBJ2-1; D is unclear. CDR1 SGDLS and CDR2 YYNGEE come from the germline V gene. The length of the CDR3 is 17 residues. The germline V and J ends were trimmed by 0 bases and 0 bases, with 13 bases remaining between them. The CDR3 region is CASSVASKPYSYNEQFF. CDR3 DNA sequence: TGTGCCAGCAGCGTAGCTTCCAAGCCCTACTCCTACAATGAGCAGTTCTTC. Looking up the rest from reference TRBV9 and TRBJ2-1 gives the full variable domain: DSGVTQTPKHLITATGQRVTLRCSPRSGDLSVYWYQQSLDQGLQFLIQYYNGEERAKGNILERFSAQQFPDLHSELNLSSLELGDSALYFCASSVASKPYSYNEQFFGPGTRLTVL.

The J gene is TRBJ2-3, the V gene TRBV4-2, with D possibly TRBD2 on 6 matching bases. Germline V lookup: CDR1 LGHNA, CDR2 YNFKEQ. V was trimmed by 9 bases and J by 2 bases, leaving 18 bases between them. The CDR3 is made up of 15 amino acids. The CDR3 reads CASSESGLDTDTQYF. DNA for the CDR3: TGTGCCAGTTCCGAGTCGGGACTCGACACAGATACGCAGTATTTT.

CDR3 protein: CSAPDSGGYTF. CDR3 bases: TGCAGTGCCCCAGACAGCGGGGGCTACACCTTC. The chain has TRBV20-1 and TRBJ1-2; possibly TRBD1 for D (5 bases). V lost 6 bases, J lost 8 bases, and 13 bases lay in between. Germline-derived CDR1 and CDR2 are DFQATT and SNEGSKA (reference sequence). The CDR3 is 11 residues long.

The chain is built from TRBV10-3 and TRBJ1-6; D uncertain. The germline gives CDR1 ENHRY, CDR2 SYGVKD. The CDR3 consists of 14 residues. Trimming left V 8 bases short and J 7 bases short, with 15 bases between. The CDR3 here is CAIGEGGRNSPLHF. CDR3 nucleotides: TGTGCCATCGGGGAAGGTGGGAGGAATTCACCCCTCCACTTT.

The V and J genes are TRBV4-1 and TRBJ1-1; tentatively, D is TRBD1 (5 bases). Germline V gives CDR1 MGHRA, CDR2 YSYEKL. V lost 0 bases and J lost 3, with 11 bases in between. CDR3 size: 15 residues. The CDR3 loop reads CASSQDGGDYTEAFF. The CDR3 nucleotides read TGCGCCAGCAGCCAAGATGGGGGGGATTACACTGAAGCTTTCTTT.

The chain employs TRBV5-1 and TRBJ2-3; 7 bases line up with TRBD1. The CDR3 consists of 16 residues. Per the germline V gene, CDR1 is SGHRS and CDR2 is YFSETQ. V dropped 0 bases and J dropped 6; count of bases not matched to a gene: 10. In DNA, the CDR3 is TGCGCCAGCAGCTTGGGGGACAGCCATGGCGGGGATACGCAGTATTTT. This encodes CASSLGDSHGGDTQYF.

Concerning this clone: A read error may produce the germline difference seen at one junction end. The CDR3 DNA sequence: TGTGCCAGCAGGGAAGGACGGAGGCCTGGAAACACCATATATTTT. It specifies CASREGRRPGNTIYF. The J gene is TRBJ1-3, the V gene TRBV6-1; D unresolved. This CDR3 has 15 residues. The germline V gene encodes CDR1 MNHNS and CDR2 SASEGT.

CDR3 coding DNA: TGCGCCAGCAGCTCCGACAGGGGGCTCTATGGCTACACCTTC. Translation gives CASSSDRGLYGYTF. The chain combines TRBV5-1 with TRBJ1-2, with 10 positions matching TRBD1. The CDR3 spans 14 residues. With V trimmed by 3 bases and J by 4 bases, 3 bases remained unmatched. Germline V gene lookup returns CDR1 SGHRS and CDR2 YFSETQ.

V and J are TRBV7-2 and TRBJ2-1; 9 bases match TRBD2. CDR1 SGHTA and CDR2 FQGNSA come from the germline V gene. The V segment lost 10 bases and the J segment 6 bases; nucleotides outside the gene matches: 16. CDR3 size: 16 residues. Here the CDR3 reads CATPPLGGGALNEQFF. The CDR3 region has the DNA TGTGCCACCCCCCCATTAGGCGGGGGGGCTCTCAATGAGCAGTTCTTC.

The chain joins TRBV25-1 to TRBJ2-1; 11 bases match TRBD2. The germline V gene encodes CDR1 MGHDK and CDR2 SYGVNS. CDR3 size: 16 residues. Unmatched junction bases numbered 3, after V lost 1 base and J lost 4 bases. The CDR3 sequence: CASSEWVAGGYNEQFF. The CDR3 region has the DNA TGTGCCAGCAGTGAATGGGTAGCGGGAGGGTACAATGAGCAGTTCTTC.

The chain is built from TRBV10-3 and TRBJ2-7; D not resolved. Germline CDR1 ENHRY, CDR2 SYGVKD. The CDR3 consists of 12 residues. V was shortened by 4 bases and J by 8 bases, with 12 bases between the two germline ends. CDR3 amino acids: CAISGSTAKQYF. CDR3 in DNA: TGTGCCATCAGTGGATCGACTGCAAAGCAGTACTTC.

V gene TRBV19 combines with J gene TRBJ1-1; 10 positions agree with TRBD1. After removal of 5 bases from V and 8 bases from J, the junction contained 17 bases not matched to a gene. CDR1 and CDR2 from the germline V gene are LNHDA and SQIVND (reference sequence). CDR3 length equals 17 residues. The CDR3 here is CASSPKGTGVLRGEAFF. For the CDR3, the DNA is TGTGCCAGTAGTCCCAAAGGGACAGGGGTCCTTAGGGGCGAAGCTTTCTTT.

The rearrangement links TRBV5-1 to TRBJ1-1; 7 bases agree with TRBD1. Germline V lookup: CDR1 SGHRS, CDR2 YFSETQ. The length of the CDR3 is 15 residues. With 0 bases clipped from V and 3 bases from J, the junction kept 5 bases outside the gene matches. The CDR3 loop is CASSLDRGGHTEAFF. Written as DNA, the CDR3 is TGCGCCAGCAGCTTGGACAGGGGCGGTCACACTGAAGCTTTCTTT.

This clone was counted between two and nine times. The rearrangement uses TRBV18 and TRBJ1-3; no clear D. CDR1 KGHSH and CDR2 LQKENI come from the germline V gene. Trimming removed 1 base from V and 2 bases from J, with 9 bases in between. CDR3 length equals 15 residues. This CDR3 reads CASSPRVPAGNTIYF. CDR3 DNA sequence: TGTGCCAGCTCACCACGTGTCCCCGCTGGAAACACCATATATTTT.

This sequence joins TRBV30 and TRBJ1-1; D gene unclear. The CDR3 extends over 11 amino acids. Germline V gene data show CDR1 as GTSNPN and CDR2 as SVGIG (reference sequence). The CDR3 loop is CAGGGNAEAFF. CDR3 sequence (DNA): TGTGCTGGAGGAGGTAACGCTGAAGCTTTCTTT.

CDR3 region: CASSNLDRDKVAFF. The CDR3 bases are TGTGCCAGCAGCAATCTAGATAGGGACAAGGTGGCTTTCTTT. The rearrangement links TRBV5-4 to TRBJ1-1, with D tentatively TRBD1 (6 bases). V dropped 4 bases and J dropped 11 bases, with 21 bases sitting between them. Germline V lookup: CDR1 SGHNT, CDR2 YYREEE (reference sequence). The length of the CDR3 is 14 residues. The variable domain in full, with the rest retrieved from reference TRBV5-4 and TRBJ1-1, is ETGVTQSPTHLIKTRGQQVTLRCSSQSGHNTVSWYQQALGQGPQFIFQYYREEENGRGNFPPRFSGLQFPNYSSELNVNALELDDSALYLCASSNLDRDKVAFFGQGTRLTVV.

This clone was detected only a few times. The CDR3 here is CASSYSYGSGANVLTF. The CDR3 nucleotides are TGTGCCAGCAGTTACTCCTACGGCTCTGGGGCCAACGTCCTGACTTTC. The chain joins TRBV6-5 to TRBJ2-6; no firm D call. The germline V gene encodes CDR1 MNHEY and CDR2 SVGAGI. Trimming took 0 bases from V and 0 from J, leaving 6 bases between them. This CDR3 is 16 amino acids long.